This T cell receptor (beta chain) is from a study of blood T cell repertoires in COVID-19 (TCRdb year 2020). Describing the broader study: Collaborator samples came from the United States, Italy and Spain and covered acute and convalescent phases of COVID-19. The prospective study material was composed of cDNA or gDNA derived from T cells, B-cell-depleted T cells, or PBMCs. Subjects who had been exposed to COVID-19, were actively infected with it, or had recovered from it provided the deeply sampled blood TCRbeta repertoires that made up the dataset. The repertoires were released in a freely available public database intended as a resource for research on the immune response to SARS-CoV-2. The samples were drawn from the first 160 participants of the ongoing ImmuneRACE study and from some 1,300 subjects provided by 6 global collaborators. The sample metadata nearly always contained a de-identified subject ID, COVID-19 status, age in years and sex. Where available, HLA class I and class II types were taken from metadata supplied by the sample provider and were not determined by assay-based typing. The paper as a whole reports these results and caveats: The amount of clinical and demographic metadata varied by source and participant and was provided uncurated.

TCRbeta CDR3 regions were amplified from genomic DNA using the immunoSEQ Assay, a bias-controlled multiplex PCR. Processing in the source paper ran as follows. Within the assay, amplification of reference gene primers was used to estimate how many nucleated cells each sample contained. To quantify the absolute abundance of each unique TCRbeta CDR3 rearrangement, sequence reads were collapsed and filtered. For each sample, productive Simpson clonality was calculated as the square root of Simpson's diversity index over productive rearrangements. Sourced from immuneACCESS, this table was stored by TCRdb with only in-frame sequences that have V and J called. A share of the clones is absent; for the studies checked, an unresolved V gene accounts for under half, and the remainder has no known explanation. V, J and clone size are taken as reported in that table, and D and trimming were inferred from the DNA itself. Across this sample there are approximately 140,000 clones, with 85% to 90% seen only once. Clones ranked in the top ten supply roughly 12% of the sample.

One collaborating source in Seattle enrolled patients during active infection and followed them longitudinally through the course of disease. The collaborating institutions used their own protocols to collect whole blood in K2EDTA tubes. For TCRbeta analysis, collaborator samples were shipped as frozen whole blood, as isolated PBMCs, or as DNA extracted from either sample type. After removal of 0 bases from V and 4 bases from J, the junction retains 9 bases not matched to a gene. CDR1 and CDR2, per the germline V gene (reference sequence), are SGHNT and YYREEE. From the cysteine through the phenylalanine, the CDR3 covers 16 amino acids. Just CDR3 DNA is preserved here, 48 bases in frame from base 1. On this clone: No cognate antigen has been identified for it. Base qualities are not recorded, but no much larger clone differs from it by a single base.

The source of this sequence is a man aged 18-30 years with COVID-19, enrolled during active disease. The sequenced sample consisted of peripheral blood. The V and J genes are TRBV5-4 and TRBJ1-2; TRBD1 aligns with 7 central bases. The CDR3 reads CASSLGPTGSGYGYTF. At the DNA level, the sequence is TGTGCCAGCAGCTTGGGTCCGACAGGGTCGGGCTATGGCTACACCTTC.